This T cell receptor beta chain was sequenced for a study of T cell responses to AZD1222 COVID-19 vaccine. Study observations and caveats: Donors were chiefly white British, with a greater number of females, and clonal diversity was perhaps underestimated. Vaccine-associated CD4 TCRs ranged over spike, dominating at 160-218 and 743-854.

The assay was immunoSEQ multiplex PCR, and TCRdb's table has in-frame clones only and misses some. The table has approximately 150,000 clones, approximately 88% seen once. To note about this clone: What it recognizes is unknown.

The receptor was isolated from an adult who received the AZD1222 COVID-19 vaccine. The sample in question was peripheral blood, obtained 28 days after the second AZD1222 dose.

The CDR3 nucleotides are TGCGCCAGCAGCCCAGGGGGTTTGGGGGGGCAAGAGACCCAGTACTTC. Translation gives CASSPGGLGGQETQYF. This chain joins TRBV5-1 and TRBJ2-5, with D perhaps matching TRBD1 or TRBD2 (7 bases each). Germline CDR1 reads SGHRS; CDR2 reads YFSETQ. V was clipped by 4 bases and J by 2 bases, with 18 bases between them. The CDR3 covers 16 residues.